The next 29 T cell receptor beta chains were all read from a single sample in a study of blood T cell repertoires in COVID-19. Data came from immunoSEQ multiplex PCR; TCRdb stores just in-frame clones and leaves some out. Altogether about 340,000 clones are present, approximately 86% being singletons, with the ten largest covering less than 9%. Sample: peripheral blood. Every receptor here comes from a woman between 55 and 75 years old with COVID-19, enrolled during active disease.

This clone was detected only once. This CDR3 reads CAITRGEGQPQHF. The CDR3 coding sequence is TGTGCCATCACGAGGGGGGAGGGCCAGCCCCAGCATTTT. The rearrangement joins TRBV10-3 to TRBJ1-5; possible D gene TRBD1, 6 bases. Trimming removed 7 bases from V and 7 bases from J, with 14 bases in between. Germline-derived CDR1 and CDR2 are ENHRY and SYGVKD. The CDR3 covers 13 residues.

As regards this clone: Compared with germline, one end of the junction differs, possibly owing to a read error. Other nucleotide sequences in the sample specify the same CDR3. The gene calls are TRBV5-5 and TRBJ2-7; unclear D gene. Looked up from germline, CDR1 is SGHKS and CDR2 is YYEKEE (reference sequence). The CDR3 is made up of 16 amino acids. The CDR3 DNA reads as TGTGCCAGTAGCTTAGAGGCCACGCTCCCCTTCTACGAGCAGTACTTC. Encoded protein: CASSLEATLPFYEQYF.

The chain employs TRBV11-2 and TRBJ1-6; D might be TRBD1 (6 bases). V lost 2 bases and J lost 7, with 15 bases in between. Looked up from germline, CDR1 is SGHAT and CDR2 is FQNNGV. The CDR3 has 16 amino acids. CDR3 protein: CASSLPGEIWNSPLHF. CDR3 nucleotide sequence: TGTGCCAGCAGCTTACCAGGGGAGATATGGAATTCACCCCTCCACTTT.

CDR3 in amino acids: CASSLVSRAYYGYTF. As DNA, the CDR3 is TGTGCCAGCAGCTTGGTTTCCCGAGCTTACTATGGCTACACCTTC. The chain links TRBV5-5 to TRBJ1-2, with D hard to call. Trimming left V 0 bases short and J 3 bases short, with 12 bases between. Germline loops: CDR1 SGHKS, CDR2 YYEKEE (reference sequence). The CDR3 loop spans 15 amino acids. The full variable domain, its missing parts supplied by reference TRBV5-5 and TRBJ1-2, is DAGVTQSPTHLIKTRGQQVTLRCSPISGHKSVSWYQQVLGQGPQFIFQYYEKEERGRGNFPDRFSARQFPNYSSELNVNALLLGDSALYLCASSLVSRAYYGYTFGSGTRLTVV.

The CDR3 DNA reads as TGTGCCAGCAGTGTGAGGGAGACCCAGTACTTC. Encoded protein: CASSVRETQYF. The V gene is TRBV5-6, the J gene TRBJ2-5; D is unresolved. CDR3 length equals 11 residues. V was pared by 5 bases and J by 5 bases, with 7 bases between. Germline-derived CDR1 and CDR2 are SGHDT and YYEEEE.

DNA for the CDR3: TGTGCCAGTAGTATTCAGCGAGACACCGGGGAGCTGTTTTTT. This sequence encodes CASSIQRDTGELFF. The chain combines TRBV19 with TRBJ2-2, with unresolved D. Germline CDR1 reads LNHDA; CDR2 reads SQIVND (reference sequence). V gave up 3 bases and J gave up 3 bases, with 8 bases separating them. The CDR3 is 14 residues long. Variable domain in full (rest from reference TRBV19 and TRBJ2-2): DGGITQSPKYLFRKEGQNVTLSCEQNLNHDAMYWYRQDPGQGLRLIYYSQIVNDFQKGDIAEGYSVSREKKESFPLTVTSAQKNPTAFYLCASSIQRDTGELFFGEGSRLTVL.

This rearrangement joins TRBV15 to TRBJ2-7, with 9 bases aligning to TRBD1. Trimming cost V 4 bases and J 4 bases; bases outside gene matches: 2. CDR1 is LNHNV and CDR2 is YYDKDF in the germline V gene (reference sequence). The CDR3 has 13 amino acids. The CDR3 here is CATSTGTGYEQYF. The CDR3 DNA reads TGTGCCACCAGCACCGGGACAGGGTACGAGCAGTACTTC.

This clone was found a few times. The DNA of the CDR3 is TGTGCCAGCAGCATTCGTAGCGGGGGGGCCTACAATGAGCAGTTCTTC. This codes for CASSIRSGGAYNEQFF. The chain recombines TRBV7-9 with TRBJ2-1, with 11 bases aligning to TRBD2. Germline V gene lookup returns CDR1 SEHNR and CDR2 FQNEAQ (reference sequence). The CDR3 sequence is 16 residues long. V shed 5 bases and J 2 bases; nucleotides not matched to a gene: 5.

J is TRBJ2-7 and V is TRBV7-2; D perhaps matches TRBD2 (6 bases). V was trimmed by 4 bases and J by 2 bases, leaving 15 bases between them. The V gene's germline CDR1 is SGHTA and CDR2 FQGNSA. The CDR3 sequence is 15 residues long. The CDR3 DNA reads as TGTGCCAGCAGCTCCTCAGCGGGTTCCCCCTACGAGCAGTACTTC. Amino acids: CASSSSAGSPYEQYF.

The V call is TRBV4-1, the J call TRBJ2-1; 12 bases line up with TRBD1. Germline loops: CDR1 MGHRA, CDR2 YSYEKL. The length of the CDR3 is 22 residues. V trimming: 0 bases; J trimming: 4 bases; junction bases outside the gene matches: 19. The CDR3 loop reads CASSQEAVRDRGRRRGYNEQFF. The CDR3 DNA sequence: TGCGCCAGCAGCCAAGAGGCTGTGAGGGACAGGGGGCGTAGGAGGGGGTACAATGAGCAGTTCTTC.

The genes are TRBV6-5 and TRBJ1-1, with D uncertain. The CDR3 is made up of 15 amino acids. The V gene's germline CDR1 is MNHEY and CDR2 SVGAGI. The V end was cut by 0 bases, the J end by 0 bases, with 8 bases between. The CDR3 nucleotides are TGTGCCAGCAGTTACTCAGCTCTCATGAACACTGAAGCTTTCTTT. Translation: CASSYSALMNTEAFF.

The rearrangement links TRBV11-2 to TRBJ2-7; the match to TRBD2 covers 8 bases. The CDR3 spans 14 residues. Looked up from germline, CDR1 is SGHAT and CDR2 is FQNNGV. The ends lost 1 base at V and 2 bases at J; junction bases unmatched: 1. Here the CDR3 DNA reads TGTGCCAGCAGCTTAGCGGGGGGGCCCTACGAGCAGTACTTC. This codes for CASSLAGGPYEQYF.

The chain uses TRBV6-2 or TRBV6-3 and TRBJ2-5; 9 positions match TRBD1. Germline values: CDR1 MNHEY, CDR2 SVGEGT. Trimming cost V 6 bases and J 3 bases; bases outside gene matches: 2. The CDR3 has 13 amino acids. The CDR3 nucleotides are TGTGCCAGCAGCCGGGACAGGGAAGAGACCCAGTACTTC. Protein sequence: CASSRDREETQYF.

The CDR3 protein is CASSGGGTMNTEAFF. The CDR3 bases are TGCGCCAGCAGCGGCGGGGGCACAATGAACACTGAAGCTTTCTTT. The J gene is TRBJ1-1, the V gene TRBV5-1, with D possibly TRBD1 on 6 matching bases. Trimming shortened V by 4 bases and J by 0 bases, and 13 bases separated the two germline ends. Germline CDR1 is SGHRS and CDR2 is YFSETQ. The CDR3 runs 15 residues.

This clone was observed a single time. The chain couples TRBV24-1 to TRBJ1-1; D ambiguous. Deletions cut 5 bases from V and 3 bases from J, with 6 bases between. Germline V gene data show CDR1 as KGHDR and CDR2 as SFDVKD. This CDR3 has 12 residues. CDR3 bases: TGTGCCACCAGTGTACTGTACACTGAAGCTTTCTTT. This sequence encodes CATSVLYTEAFF.

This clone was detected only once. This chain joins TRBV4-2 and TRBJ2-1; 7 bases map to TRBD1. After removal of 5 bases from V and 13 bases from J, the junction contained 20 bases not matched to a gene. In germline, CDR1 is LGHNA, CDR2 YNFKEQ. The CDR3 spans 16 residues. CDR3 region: CASSKLDGQDLVGQFF. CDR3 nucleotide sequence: TGTGCCAGCAGCAAACTCGATGGACAGGACCTAGTAGGTCAGTTCTTC.

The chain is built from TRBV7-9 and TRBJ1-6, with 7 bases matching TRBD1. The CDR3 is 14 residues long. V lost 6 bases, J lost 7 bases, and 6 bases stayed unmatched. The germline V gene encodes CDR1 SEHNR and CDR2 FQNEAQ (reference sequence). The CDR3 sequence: CASRLQGFNSPLHF. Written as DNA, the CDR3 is TGTGCCAGCAGACTACAGGGGTTCAATTCACCCCTCCACTTT.

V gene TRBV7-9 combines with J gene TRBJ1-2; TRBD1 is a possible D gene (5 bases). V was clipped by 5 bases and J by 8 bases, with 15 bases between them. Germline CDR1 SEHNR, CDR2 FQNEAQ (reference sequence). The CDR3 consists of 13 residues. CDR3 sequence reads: CASSLRDSRGYTF. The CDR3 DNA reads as TGTGCCAGCAGCCTCCGGGACTCAAGAGGCTACACCTTC.

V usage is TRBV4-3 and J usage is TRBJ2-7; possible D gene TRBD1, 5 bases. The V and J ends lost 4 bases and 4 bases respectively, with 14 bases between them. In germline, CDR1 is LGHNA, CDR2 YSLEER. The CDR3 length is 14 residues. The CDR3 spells CASSPLGRAYEQYF. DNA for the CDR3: TGCGCCAGCAGCCCCCTCGGCAGGGCGTACGAGCAGTACTTC.

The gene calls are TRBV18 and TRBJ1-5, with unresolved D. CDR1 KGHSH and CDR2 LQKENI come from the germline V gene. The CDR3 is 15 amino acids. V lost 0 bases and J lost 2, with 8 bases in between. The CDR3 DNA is TGTGCCAGCTCACCACCGGGGAGGGGCAATCAGCCCCAGCATTTT. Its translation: CASSPPGRGNQPQHF.

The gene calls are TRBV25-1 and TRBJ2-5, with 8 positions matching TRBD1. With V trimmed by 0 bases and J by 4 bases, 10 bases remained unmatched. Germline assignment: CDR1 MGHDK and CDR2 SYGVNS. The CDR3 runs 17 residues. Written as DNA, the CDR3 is TGTGCCAGCAGTGAATATTATCGCACAGGGGGAGGAGAGACCCAGTACTTC. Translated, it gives CASSEYYRTGGGETQYF.

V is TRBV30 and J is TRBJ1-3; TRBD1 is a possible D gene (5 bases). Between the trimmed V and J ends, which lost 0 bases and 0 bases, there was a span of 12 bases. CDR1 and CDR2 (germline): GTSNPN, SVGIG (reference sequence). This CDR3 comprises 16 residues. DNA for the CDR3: TGTGCCTGGAGTGTATGGGGCCACCTCTCTGGAAACACCATATATTTT. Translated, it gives CAWSVWGHLSGNTIYF.

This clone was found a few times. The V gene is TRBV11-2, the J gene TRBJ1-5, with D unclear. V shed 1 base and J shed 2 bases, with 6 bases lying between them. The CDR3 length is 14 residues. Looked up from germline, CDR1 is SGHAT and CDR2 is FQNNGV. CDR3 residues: CASSLVVRNQPQHF. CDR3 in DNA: TGTGCCAGCAGCTTAGTAGTACGCAATCAGCCCCAGCATTTT. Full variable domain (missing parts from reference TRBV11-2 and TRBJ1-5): EAGVAQSPRYKIIEKRQSVAFWCNPISGHATLYWYQQILGQGPKLLIQFQNNGVVDDSQLPKDRFSAERLKGVDSTLKIQPAKLEDSAVYLCASSLVVRNQPQHFGDGTRLSIL.

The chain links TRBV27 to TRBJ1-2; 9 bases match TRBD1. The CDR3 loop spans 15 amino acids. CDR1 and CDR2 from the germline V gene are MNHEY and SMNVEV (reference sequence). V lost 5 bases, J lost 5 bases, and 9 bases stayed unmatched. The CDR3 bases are TGTGCCAGCAGTCCCAGGACAGGGGCCGCTTATGGCTACACCTTC. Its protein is CASSPRTGAAYGYTF.

CDR3 nucleotide sequence: TGTGCCAGCAGTTTATGGCGGGGGGGCCCGGAACAACAACAAGAGACCCAGTACTTC. It encodes CASSLWRGGPEQQQETQYF. The V call is TRBV27, the J call TRBJ2-5, with 9 bases aligning to TRBD2. With 1 base clipped from V and 2 bases from J, the junction kept 14 bases outside the gene matches. The CDR3 covers 19 residues. Per germline, CDR1 MNHEY and CDR2 SMNVEV (reference sequence).

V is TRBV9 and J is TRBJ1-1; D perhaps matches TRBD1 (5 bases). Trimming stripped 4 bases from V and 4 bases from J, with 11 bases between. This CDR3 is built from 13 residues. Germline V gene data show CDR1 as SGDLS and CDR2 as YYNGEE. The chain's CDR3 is CASSQTGSTEAFF. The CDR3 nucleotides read TGTGCCAGCAGCCAAACAGGTAGCACTGAAGCTTTCTTT.

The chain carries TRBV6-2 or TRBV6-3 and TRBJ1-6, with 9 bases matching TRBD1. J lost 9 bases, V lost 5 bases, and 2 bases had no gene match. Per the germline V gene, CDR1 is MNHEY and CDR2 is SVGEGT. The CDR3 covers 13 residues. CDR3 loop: CASSTGGGSPLHF. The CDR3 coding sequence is TGTGCCAGCAGTACAGGGGGCGGTTCACCCCTCCACTTT.

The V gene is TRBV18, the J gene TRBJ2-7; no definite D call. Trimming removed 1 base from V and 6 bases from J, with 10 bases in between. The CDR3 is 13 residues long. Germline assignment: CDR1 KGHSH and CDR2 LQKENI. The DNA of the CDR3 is TGTGCCAGCTCACCACACACAGAAGGCGAGCAGTACTTC. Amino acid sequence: CASSPHTEGEQYF.

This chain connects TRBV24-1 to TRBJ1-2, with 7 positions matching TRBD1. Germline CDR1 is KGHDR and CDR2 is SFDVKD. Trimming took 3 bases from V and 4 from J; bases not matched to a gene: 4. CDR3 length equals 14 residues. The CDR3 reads CATSDTGTAYGYTF. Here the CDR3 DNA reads TGTGCCACCAGTGATACCGGGACAGCCTATGGCTACACCTTC.